This T cell receptor (beta chain) was profiled in a study of T cell repertoires in cytomegalovirus infection. About the study: The authors used CMV epitopes that were HLA-C-restricted (recently identified) and HLA-B-restricted (well studied). An indication of both CMV infection and matching HLA type came from public TCR beta signatures.

This CDR3 has 16 amino acids. Study outcomes and limitations: Ex vivo responses were dominated by HLA-C-restricted CMV-specific TCR beta clonotypes.

From the reads, TCRdb called clonotypes with MiXCR, one entry per CDR3 protein. The sample comprises just over 450,000 distinct CDR3 sequences, 40% to 50% of which are singletons, and about 41% rests with the top ten. A remark on this clonotype: Its antigen is unidentified.

The V call is TRBV12-3 or TRBV12-4, the J call TRBJ2-2; weak D call: TRBD2 (5 bases). The clonotype comes from a human donor in good health (CMV status not recorded). Some clones in this sample may be carry-over from other donors' samples. Sample: cultured PBMCs, taken from culture after CMV antigen stimulation. The CDR3 here is CATSRSRALNTGELFF. CDR3 DNA sequence: TGTGCTACCTCGCGGTCGCGGGCCCTGAACACCGGGGAGCTGTTTTTT.